This is a list of T cell receptor beta chains from one sample in a study of T cells in Graves' hyperthyroidism and ophthalmopathy. MiXCR, applied by TCRdb to the multiplex PCR reads, yields one record per CDR3 protein. The sample lists over 250,000 distinct CDR3 sequences; roughly 15% were seen once. Sequencing was carried out using blood. Source of these receptors: a woman in her thirties or forties with Graves' ophthalmopathy. Each CDR3 is given with its conserved first and last residue. Each record gives: D gene, J gene, clone size, V gene, CDR3 DNA, CDR3 protein. D genes are given only for firm matches. A clone size is listed for some rows: how often the clone was seen (once, few, many), or a class if it is expanded.

. TRBJ1-3 many TRBV2 TGTGCCAGCACGCAAACCTCTGGAAACACCATATATTTT CASTQTSGNTIYF
. TRBJ1-2 . TRBV6-5 TGTGCCAGCAGTTACTCGACGCTGCCGTCCTCATTGAATGGCTACACCTTC CASSYSTLPSSLNGYTF
TRBD2 TRBJ2-7 . TRBV28 TGTGCCAGCAGTTCAGGACTAGCGGGGACCTACGAGCAGTACTTC CASSSGLAGTYEQYF
TRBD1 TRBJ1-2 . TRBV7-9 TGTGCCAGCAGCGGTACAGGGGGTCATGGCTACACCTTC CASSGTGGHGYTF
. TRBJ2-1 . TRBV6-1 TGTGCCAGCAGTGAACGGACGGGGCCCGAGGTCGATGAGCAGTTCTTC CASSERTGPEVDEQFF
. TRBJ2-3 many TRBV6-1 TGTGCCAGCAGTTTTTACCGAACCATCACAGATACGCAGTATTTT CASSFYRTITDTQYF
. TRBJ2-7 . TRBV6-1 TGTGCCCTGGGGGTCCACGAGCAGTACTTC CALGVHEQYF
. TRBJ1-4 few TRBV6-1 TGTGCCAGCACCCCGGGACGAATCGCAACTAATGAAAAACTGTTTTTT CASTPGRIATNEKLFF
. TRBJ1-5 . TRBV7-6 TGTGCCAGCAGCTTAGCGGCCAGGGGACAGCCCCAGCATTTT CASSLAARGQPQHF
TRBD1 TRBJ1-2 . TRBV19 TGTGCCAGTAGAACTCAAGACAGGGGCCAGGGCTATGGCTACACCTTC CASRTQDRGQGYGYTF
. TRBJ1-1 . TRBV27 TGTGCCAGCAGTTTAGCGGGAACCCCATTAAGCACTGAAGCTTTCTTT CASSLAGTPLSTEAFF
. TRBJ2-1 many TRBV12-3/TRBV12-4 TGTGCCAGCAGTTTAATGTCTAGTGAGCAGTTCTTC CASSLMSSEQFF
. TRBJ2-7 . TRBV20-1 TGCAGTGCTAGCCCCCCAGGGGGACTACTAAGGGGCGAGCAGTACTTC CSASPPGGLLRGEQYF
. TRBJ2-7 few TRBV9 TGTGCCAGCAAATGGGCTAAATACGAGCAGTACTTC CASKWAKYEQYF
TRBD1 TRBJ2-5 . TRBV7-2 TGTGCCAGCAGCTTAGTTTTCGCCGCGGGCAGGGGGCTTCAAGAGACCCAGTACTTC CASSLVFAAGRGLQETQYF
. TRBJ2-1 . TRBV9 TGTGCCAGCAGCATCCGGGCCCCAGCTGAGCAGTTCTTC CASSIRAPAEQFF
. TRBJ2-1 . TRBV3-1 TGTGCCAGCAGCCAAGATTCGGGAGCCTACAATGAGCAGTTCTTC CASSQDSGAYNEQFF
TRBD1 TRBJ1-2 many TRBV19 TGTGCCAGTAGTATACGACGGACAGGACATTATGGCTACACCTTC CASSIRRTGHYGYTF
TRBD1 TRBJ1-3 . TRBV20-1 TGCAGTGCCGGCGACAGGGCCGGAAACACCATATATTTT CSAGDRAGNTIYF
. TRBJ1-1 many TRBV6-1 TGTGCCAGCAGTGTCCCCCACGGCAGGTCGAACACTGAAGCTTTCTTT CASSVPHGRSNTEAFF